The 21 T cell receptor beta chains presented below share a single source sample, sequenced in a study of PD-1 blockade in mismatch repair-deficient tumors. Repertoires were generated with immunoSEQ multiplex PCR, while TCRdb's copy carries only in-frame clones and drops some. Here the sample spans about 100,000 clones, over 75% being singletons. The specimen comprised peripheral blood, sampled roughly 35 weeks after starting pembrolizumab. These receptors were collected from an adult with mismatch repair-deficient cancer.

The rearrangement links TRBV7-9 to TRBJ2-7, with D hard to call. Trimming took off 3 bases at V and 4 bases at J, with 4 bases between the two ends. The CDR3 has 11 residues. The germline gives CDR1 SEHNR, CDR2 FQNEAQ (reference sequence). The CDR3 protein is CASSFNYEQYF. In DNA form, the CDR3 reads TGTGCCAGCAGCTTCAATTACGAGCAGTACTTC.

The J gene is TRBJ2-7, the V gene TRBV11-3; D is tentatively TRBD1 or TRBD2 (6 bases each). This CDR3 comprises 15 residues. Per germline, CDR1 SGHNT and CDR2 YENEEA. The germline V and J ends were trimmed by 2 bases and 2 bases, with 13 bases remaining between them. Here the CDR3 reads CASSLIVGGTYEQYF. Here the CDR3 DNA reads TGTGCCAGCAGCTTAATTGTCGGGGGCACCTACGAGCAGTACTTC.

The chain has TRBV13 and TRBJ2-5; 9 nucleotides align to TRBD2. J lost 3 bases, V lost 1 base, and 3 bases had no gene match. In germline, CDR1 is PRHDT, CDR2 FYEKMQ (reference sequence). The CDR3 runs 15 residues. The CDR3, as DNA: TGTGCCAGCAGCTTAGCGGCTAGCGGGAAAGAGACCCAGTACTTC. This codes for CASSLAASGKETQYF.

The table lists this clone with a count of one. The rearrangement links TRBV6-5 to TRBJ2-3; a possible D gene is TRBD2 (6 bases). V lost 6 bases and J lost 2, with 15 bases in between. CDR1 and CDR2 (germline): MNHEY, SVGAGI. The CDR3 sequence is 15 residues long. Here the CDR3 reads CASRRYSGPTDTQYF. CDR3 DNA sequence: TGTGCCAGCAGGCGATATAGCGGACCCACAGATACGCAGTATTTT.

In regard to this clone: At one end the junction does not follow the germline gene, possibly because of a read error. The V gene is TRBV6-5, the J gene TRBJ2-1; D is unresolved. This CDR3 is built from 13 residues. Germline V gene data show CDR1 as MNHEY and CDR2 as SVGAGI. This CDR3 reads CASSYSPDNEQFF. CDR3 coding DNA: TGTGCCAGCAGTTACTCTCCTGACAACGAGCAGTTCTTC.

This sequence joins TRBV4-2 and TRBJ1-5; D unclear. The V end was cut by 4 bases, the J end by 5 bases, with 9 bases between. The CDR3 spans 13 residues. Germline lookup yields CDR1 LGHNA and CDR2 YNFKEQ. CDR3 DNA sequence: TGTGCCAGCAGCCCCGGTCGGGATCAGCCCCAGCATTTT. Translating gives CASSPGRDQPQHF.

The sample holds one count of this clone. The chain employs TRBV5-6 and TRBJ2-6; D not resolved. Trimming took 4 bases from V and 0 from J, leaving 5 bases between them. The V gene's germline CDR1 is SGHDT and CDR2 YYEEEE. The CDR3 spans 14 residues. This chain's CDR3 is CASSTRSGANVLTF. CDR3 coding DNA: TGTGCCAGCAGCACCCGCTCTGGGGCCAACGTCCTGACTTTC. The full variable domain, its missing parts supplied by reference TRBV5-6 and TRBJ2-6, is DAGVTQSPTHLIKTRGQQVTLRCSPKSGHDTVSWYQQALGQGPQFIFQYYEEEERQRGNFPDRFSGHQFPNYSSELNVNALLLGDSALYLCASSTRSGANVLTFGAGSRLTVL.

The V and J genes are TRBV6-5 and TRBJ2-2; 9 bases are shared with TRBD1. From germline, CDR1 is MNHEY and CDR2 SVGAGI. Germline trimming cut 4 bases from V and 3 bases from J; bases unmatched to any gene: 0. This CDR3 comprises 14 residues. The CDR3 nucleotides read TGTGCCAGCAGTTGGGACAGGGACACCGGGGAGCTGTTTTTT. Its translation is CASSWDRDTGELFF.

CDR3 nucleotide sequence: TGTGCCACCAGCAGGGGCGGGACAGGCGGAAAAGACTATGGCTACACCTTC. It yields the protein CATSRGGTGGKDYGYTF. The V and J genes are TRBV15 and TRBJ1-2; TRBD1 agrees at 8 bases. The CDR3 extends over 17 amino acids. V was pared by 3 bases and J by 3 bases, with 12 bases of the junction left unmatched. CDR1 and CDR2 from the germline V gene are LNHNV and YYDKDF (reference sequence).

This chain links TRBV6-4 with TRBJ1-2; TRBD1 might be the D (5 bases). Germline V gene data show CDR1 as MRHNA and CDR2 as SNTAGT. Trimming removed 6 bases at V and 5 bases at J, with 16 bases between. The CDR3 length is 14 residues. The CDR3 loop is CASSSDREIYGYTF. The CDR3 DNA reads as TGTGCCAGCAGCTCCGACAGAGAAATATATGGCTACACCTTC.

The rearrangement links TRBV5-4 to TRBJ2-1; the D gene is possibly TRBD2 (5 bases). V lost 5 bases to trimming and J lost 7 bases, with 10 bases between them. Germline V lookup: CDR1 SGHNT, CDR2 YYREEE (reference sequence). This CDR3 has 12 amino acids. The CDR3 DNA sequence: TGTGCCAGCAGTCTCGAGCGGAATGAGCAGTTCTTC. This codes for CASSLERNEQFF.

V usage is TRBV7-3 and J usage is TRBJ2-1; 7 bases agree with TRBD1. Germline V CDR1 and CDR2: SGHTA, FQGTGA. J was trimmed by 5 bases and V by 5 bases; bases with no gene match: 9. The CDR3 contains 15 residues. The CDR3 sequence is CASSLNPGQNNEQFF. CDR3 bases: TGTGCCAGCAGCCTAAACCCGGGACAGAACAATGAGCAGTTCTTC.

This clone was recorded a few times. CDR3 bases: TGTGCCTGGAGTAGGTCAGGGGATCAGCCCCAGCATTTT. Its protein product is CAWSRSGDQPQHF. The V and J genes are TRBV30 and TRBJ1-5; TRBD1 might be the D (6 bases). This CDR3 is built from 13 residues. With 2 bases removed from V and 5 bases from J, the gap between germline ends came to 10 bases. Germline V gene data show CDR1 as GTSNPN and CDR2 as SVGIG (reference sequence).

This clone was picked up a small number of times. The V gene is TRBV5-1, the J gene TRBJ2-7; TRBD2 matches at 8 bases. Per germline, CDR1 SGHRS and CDR2 YFSETQ. The CDR3 runs 14 residues. Losses at the gene ends were 0 bases for V and 6 bases for J; bases not matched to a gene: 5. Written as DNA, the CDR3 is TGCGCCAGCAGCTTGGCAAGCGGGAGTCCCGAGCAGTACTTC. Residues: CASSLASGSPEQYF.

A single count supports this clone. This rearrangement joins TRBV29-1 to TRBJ2-7, with a possible D match to TRBD2 (5 bases). Trimming removed 6 bases from V and 0 bases from J, with 15 bases in between. CDR1 is SQVTM, CDR2 ANQGSEA, per germline. The CDR3 is 14 residues long. As DNA, the CDR3 is TGCAGCGTCCTGGGAGTAGGCAACTCCTACGAGCAGTACTTC. Translated: CSVLGVGNSYEQYF.

The chain combines TRBV28 with TRBJ2-5, with D possibly matching TRBD2 (5 bases). Per the germline V gene, CDR1 is MDHEN and CDR2 is SYDVKM. The CDR3 extends over 13 amino acids. V gave up 7 bases and J gave up 5 bases, with 14 bases separating them. CDR3 amino acids: CASKHGVLETQYF. CDR3 nucleotide sequence: TGTGCCAGCAAGCACGGGGTTTTGGAGACCCAGTACTTC.

J is TRBJ2-2 and V is TRBV5-4, with D unresolved. CDR1 is SGHNT, CDR2 YYREEE, per germline (reference sequence). The CDR3 has 15 residues. V shed 0 bases and J shed 4 bases, with 10 bases lying between them. The CDR3 nucleotides read TGTGCCAGCAGCTTGGGGGCTAGTCGCACCGGGGAGCTGTTTTTT. Its translation: CASSLGASRTGELFF. Combining the CDR3 with reference TRBV5-4 and TRBJ2-2 gives the whole variable domain ETGVTQSPTHLIKTRGQQVTLRCSSQSGHNTVSWYQQALGQGPQFIFQYYREEENGRGNFPPRFSGLQFPNYSSELNVNALELDDSALYLCASSLGASRTGELFFGEGSRLTVL.

The rearrangement uses TRBV30 and TRBJ2-7; D uncertain. The CDR3 is 11 amino acids. V lost 0 bases, J lost 2 bases, and 2 bases lay in between. Per germline, CDR1 GTSNPN and CDR2 SVGIG (reference sequence). Here the CDR3 DNA reads TGTGCCTGGAGTGTCACCTACGAGCAGTACTTC. Its protein is CAWSVTYEQYF.

This clone was counted a few times. V is TRBV6-1 and J is TRBJ2-7, with a weak D call TRBD2 (5 bases). Germline values: CDR1 MNHNS, CDR2 SASEGT. V was pared by 10 bases and J by 5 bases, with 18 bases between. The CDR3 has 13 residues. The CDR3 reads CATLSPGGNEQYF. The CDR3 DNA is TGTGCCACCCTGTCCCCAGGAGGTAACGAGCAGTACTTC.

The rearrangement uses TRBV7-8 and TRBJ1-3, with D uncertain. There are 16 residues in the CDR3. Per the germline V gene, CDR1 is SGHVS and CDR2 is FQNEAQ. Deletions cut 6 bases from V and 0 bases from J, with 15 bases between. CDR3 DNA sequence: TGTGCCAGCAGTTTACCGGGCCGGAGCTCTGGAAACACCATATATTTT. Translating gives CASSLPGRSSGNTIYF.

This clone was observed a single time. The V and J genes are TRBV27 and TRBJ1-1; 10 bases align to TRBD1. V was pared by 3 bases and J by 0 bases, with 4 bases of the junction left unmatched. The CDR3 spans 16 residues. Germline CDR1 reads MNHEY; CDR2 reads SMNVEV (reference sequence). CDR3: CASSFKGTGVNTEAFF. In DNA, the CDR3 is TGTGCCAGCAGTTTTAAGGGGACAGGGGTGAACACTGAAGCTTTCTTT.